Each of the 2 T cell receptor beta chains below was sequenced from the same sample in a study of cytomegalovirus exposure and HLA in healthy donors. TCRdb's table, derived via immunoSEQ multiplex PCR, lists solely in-frame clones and lacks some. The sample consists of 150,000 to 200,000 clones, less than 90% of them appearing once. The sequenced material came from PBMCs. The receptors shown here come from a woman aged 18-29 years in good health and CMV-seronegative.

The V call is TRBV14, the J call TRBJ1-1, with D possibly matching TRBD1 (5 bases). V shed 6 bases and J shed 3 bases, with 17 bases lying between them. CDR1 and CDR2 from the germline V gene are SGHDN and FVKESK. There are 15 residues in the CDR3. CDR3 DNA: TGTGCCAGCAGTCCCCTCGACAGATTGTACACTGAAGCTTTCTTT. It encodes CASSPLDRLYTEAFF.

The chain uses TRBV18 and TRBJ2-5; perhaps TRBD1 as D (5 bases). The V and J ends lost 2 bases and 2 bases respectively, with 12 bases between them. The germline gives CDR1 KGHSH, CDR2 LQKENI. The CDR3 consists of 15 residues. For the CDR3, the DNA is TGTGCCAGCTCACCAAGCCATGACAGACAAGAGACCCAGTACTTC. Translating it yields CASSPSHDRQETQYF.